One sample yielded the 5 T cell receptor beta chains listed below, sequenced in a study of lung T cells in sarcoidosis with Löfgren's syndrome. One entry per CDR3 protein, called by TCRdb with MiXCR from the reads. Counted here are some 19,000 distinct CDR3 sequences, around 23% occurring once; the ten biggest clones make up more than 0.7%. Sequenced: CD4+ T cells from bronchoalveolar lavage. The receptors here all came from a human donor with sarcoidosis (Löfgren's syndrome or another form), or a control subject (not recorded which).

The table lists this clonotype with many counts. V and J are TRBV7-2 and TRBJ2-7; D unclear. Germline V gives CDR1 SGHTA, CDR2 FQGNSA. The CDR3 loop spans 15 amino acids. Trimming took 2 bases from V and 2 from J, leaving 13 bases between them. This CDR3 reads CASSLYTRSTYEQYF. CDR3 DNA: TGTGCCAGCAGCTTATACACCCGAAGCACCTACGAGCAGTACTTC.

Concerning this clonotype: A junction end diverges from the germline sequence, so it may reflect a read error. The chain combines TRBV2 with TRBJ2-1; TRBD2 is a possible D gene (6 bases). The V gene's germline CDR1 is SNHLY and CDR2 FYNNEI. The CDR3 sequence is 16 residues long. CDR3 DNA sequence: TGTGCCAGCGGTGAATTGCTGCGGGACTCTTACAATGAGCAGCTCTTC. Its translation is CASGELLRDSYNEQLF. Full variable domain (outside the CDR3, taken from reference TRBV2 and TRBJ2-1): EPEVTQTPSHQVTQMGQEVILRCVPISNHLYFYWYRQILGQKVEFLVSFYNNEISEKSEIFDDQFSVERPDGSNFTLKIRSTKLEDSAMYFCASGELLRDSYNEQLFGPGTRLTVL.

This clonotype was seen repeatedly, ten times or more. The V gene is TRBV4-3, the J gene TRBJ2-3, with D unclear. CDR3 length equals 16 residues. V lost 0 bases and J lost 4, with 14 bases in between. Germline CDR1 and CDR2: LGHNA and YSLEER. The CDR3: CASSQEARLPSDTQYF. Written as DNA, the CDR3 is TGCGCCAGCAGCCAAGAGGCCAGGTTGCCGTCAGATACGCAGTATTTT.

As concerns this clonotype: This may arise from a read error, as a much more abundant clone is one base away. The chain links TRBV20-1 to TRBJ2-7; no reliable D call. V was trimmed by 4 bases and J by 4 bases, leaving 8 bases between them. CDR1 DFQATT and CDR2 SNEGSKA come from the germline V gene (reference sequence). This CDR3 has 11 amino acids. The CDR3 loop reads CSANFFYEQYF. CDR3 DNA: TGCAGTGCTAATTTTTTTTACGAGCAGTACTTC.

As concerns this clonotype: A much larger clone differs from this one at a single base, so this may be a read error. The CDR3 reads CARSRTGEWADTQYF. The DNA of the CDR3 is TGTGCCAGAAGCCGGACAGGGGAGTGGGCAGATACGCAGTATTTT. The chain couples TRBV7-9 to TRBJ2-3; 9 positions match TRBD1. Trimming took 9 bases from V and 4 from J; bases not matched to a gene: 11. Germline V CDR1 and CDR2: SEHNR, FQNEAQ (reference sequence). There are 15 residues in the CDR3.